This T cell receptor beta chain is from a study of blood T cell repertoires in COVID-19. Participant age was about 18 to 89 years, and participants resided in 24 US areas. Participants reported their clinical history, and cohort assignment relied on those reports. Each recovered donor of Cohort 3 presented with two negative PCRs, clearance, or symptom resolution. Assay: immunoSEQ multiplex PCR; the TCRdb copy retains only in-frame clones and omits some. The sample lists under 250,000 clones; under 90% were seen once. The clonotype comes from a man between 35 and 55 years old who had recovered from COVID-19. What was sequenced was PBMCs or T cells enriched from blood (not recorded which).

The CDR3 reads CATSDPRQGDQPQHF. For the CDR3, the DNA is TGTGCCACCAGTGATCCCCGACAGGGGGACCAGCCCCAGCATTTT. The chain employs TRBV24-1 and TRBJ1-5; 9 bases match TRBD1. V lost 3 bases and J lost 7; bases outside the gene matches: 6. Looked up from germline, CDR1 is KGHDR and CDR2 is SFDVKD. This CDR3 spans 15 amino acids.